This TCR beta chain was captured in a study of blood T cell repertoires in COVID-19 (dated by TCRdb to the early 2020s). Looking at the study overall: The collaborator samples originated in the United States, Italy and Spain and spanned the acute and convalescent phases of COVID-19. The repertoires were made available in a free public database intended to serve as a resource for research on the immune response to SARS-CoV-2. Where available, HLA class I and class II types were taken from metadata supplied by the sample provider and were not determined by assay-based typing. The samples were drawn from the first 160 participants of the ongoing ImmuneRACE study and from under 1,500 subjects provided by 6 global collaborators. Nearly every sample came with metadata listing a de-identified subject ID, COVID-19 status, age in years and sex. Deeply sampled blood TCRbeta repertoires from subjects exposed to, actively infected with, or recovered from COVID-19 were included in the dataset. The material from the prospective study consisted of cDNA or gDNA derived from T cells, B-cell-depleted T cells, or PBMCs. What the study reported, not specific to this receptor: The amount of clinical and demographic metadata varied by source and participant and was provided uncurated.

The immunoSEQ Assay, a bias-controlled multiplex PCR, was used to amplify TCRbeta CDR3 regions from genomic DNA. The study's own analysis went as follows. Within the assay, amplification of reference gene primers was used to estimate how many nucleated cells each sample contained. Sequence reads were collapsed and filtered to measure the absolute abundance of every unique TCRbeta CDR3 rearrangement. Productive Simpson clonality was computed per sample as the square root of Simpson's diversity index over productive rearrangements. TCRdb obtained this table from immuneACCESS and retained in-frame rearrangements with V and J assigned. These tables miss some clones; where compared with another copy, unresolved V genes account for less than half of the shortfall, and the remainder is unexplained. V, J and clone size were drawn from that table, and D and trimming were deduced from the DNA. The sample table shows over 55,000 clones, and around 80% are seen once. 5.3% of the sample is held by the ten biggest clonotypes.

There are 19 amino acids in the CDR3, from cysteine to phenylalanine inclusive. The kept DNA is CDR3 alone, 57 bases in frame from the first base. CDR1 SNHLY and CDR2 FYNNEI were looked up in the germline V gene. V and J are trimmed by 5 bases and 1 base, and the gene matches miss 8 bases of the junction. Turning to this clone: Its target antigen remains unknown. It has no much larger one-base neighbor in the sample; base qualities were not kept.

Each collaborating institution followed its own protocols to collect whole blood in K2EDTA tubes. For TCRbeta analysis, collaborators shipped samples in one of three forms: frozen whole blood, isolated PBMCs, or DNA extracted from either of those sample types. The chain uses TRBV2 and TRBJ2-4, and 16 bases in between align with TRBD2. The sample was peripheral blood. This clonotype was sampled from a man between 50 and 59 years old with active COVID-19. The bases are TGTGCCAGCAGTAAGGCCGGGACTAGCGGGAGGGCCGCCAAAAACATTCAGTACTTC. The resulting protein is CASSKAGTSGRAAKNIQYF.